This section outlines one T cell receptor (beta chain) sequence together with its context. Its antigen is unknown. Among the donors, all were Caucasian adults who lived in Nashville, Tennessee. The data originate from a study of shared clonotypes between healthy human individuals. Looking at the study overall: The plates for each donor numbered three CD4 naive, three CD4 memory, two CD8 naive and one CD8 memory.

The study's findings and limits: The sampled material consisted only of blood, and tissue repertoires are likely to differ.

Generated by immunoSEQ multiplex PCR, the TCRdb table keeps only in-frame clones and is missing some. The table has about 2 million clones, 95% seen once. This CDR3 has 15 residues. Per the germline V gene, CDR1 is GTSNPN and CDR2 is SVGIG (reference sequence). Trimming shortened V by 5 bases and J by 2 bases, and 16 bases separated the two germline ends. The source of this sequence is a man between 18 and 35 years old in good health. The chain has TRBV30 and TRBJ1-5; D is possibly TRBD1 (6 bases). What was sequenced was naive CD4+ T cells sorted from blood. The subset denotes: CD45RA+ positively selected. The CDR3 protein is CAWSQGGMGNQPQHF. CDR3 DNA sequence: TGTGCCTGGTCCCAAGGGGGGATGGGCAATCAGCCCCAGCATTTT.